These T cell receptor beta chains were read from a single sample in a study of CXCR3-negative and CXCR3-positive naive CD8 T cells. TCRdb reprocessed the 5' RACE reads; each CDR3 protein has one entry and no DNA is given. The sample totals tens of thousands of distinct CDR3 sequences. The sequenced sample was naive CXCR3- CD8+ T cells from blood. Receptors were obtained from a human donor in good health. Some clones in this sample may be carry-over from other donors' samples. The CDR3 runs from the conserved cysteine through the conserved F or W.

J gene,V gene,CDR3 protein
TRBJ1-1,TRBV10-2,CASTVTEGGTEAFF
TRBJ2-7,TRBV9,CASRPLQGPLSYEQYF
TRBJ1-2,TRBV29-1,CSVVEQDNYGYTF
TRBJ1-2,TRBV6-5,CASRGQNNYGYTF
TRBJ2-5,TRBV7-9,CASREGTAQETQYF
TRBJ2-7,TRBV14,CASSRDASGRAYYEQYF
TRBJ2-7,TRBV29-1,CSVDPGLADPALSYEQYF
TRBJ1-1,TRBV5-1,CASSTSGGMNTEAFF
TRBJ1-1,TRBV19,CASSMDSQGTEAFF
TRBJ2-7,TRBV18,CASSTPSGRTYEQYF
TRBJ2-7,TRBV6-2/TRBV6-3,CASRSRWPVGRDEQYF
TRBJ2-2,TRBV29-1,CSVVANTGELFF
TRBJ2-6,TRBV28,CASSFNSGANVLTF
TRBJ2-7,TRBV29-1,CSVRDRDYEQYF
TRBJ1-1,TRBV7-9,CASSRTGQMNTEAFF
TRBJ2-5,TRBV28,CASSSMGSQETQYF
TRBJ2-1,TRBV7-6,CASSPFVGFNEQFF
TRBJ2-4,TRBV29-1,CSVKGVRNIQYF
TRBJ1-5,TRBV7-2,CASSSLPTGAGQPQHF
TRBJ1-5,TRBV11-3,CAGGEGQVFGDQPQHF
TRBJ1-1,TRBV9,CASSVAGTPEVDTEAFF
TRBJ1-1,TRBV12-3/TRBV12-4,CASSSPPTVSTEAFF
TRBJ2-7,TRBV7-2,CASLVGAGGPYEQYF
TRBJ2-5,TRBV14,CASSQLTGSETQYF
TRBJ2-5,TRBV7-6,CASSFRIYEETQYF
TRBJ1-2,TRBV12-3/TRBV12-4,CASSPDRGYGYTF
TRBJ2-5,TRBV29-1,CSASPQGGETQYF
TRBJ2-5,TRBV7-9,CASSLVSGRETQYF
TRBJ2-3,TRBV12-3/TRBV12-4,CASSWSRRGGPDTQYF
TRBJ1-1,TRBV6-4,CASSADGREDEAFF
TRBJ2-7,TRBV15,CATSRDLNSGAYEQYF
TRBJ2-7,TRBV29-1,CSVKGSLYEQYF
TRBJ1-1,TRBV10-3,CAISESVGVYTEAFF
TRBJ2-5,TRBV28,CASKMTGTTETQYF
TRBJ2-3,TRBV20-1,CSAVGTGPTDTQYF
TRBJ2-3,TRBV4-3,CASSPNRGPWKADTQYF
TRBJ2-6,TRBV20-1,CSARDHGGAGANVLTF
TRBJ2-7,TRBV18,CASSSKDEQYF
TRBJ2-7,TRBV5-1,CASSLAWDTNYEQYF
TRBJ2-3,TRBV6-5,CASGTVVDTQYF
TRBJ2-2,TRBV6-5,CASSFDRRTTGELFF
TRBJ2-3,TRBV3-1,CASSQEVSRSTDTQYF
TRBJ1-2,TRBV29-1,CSVRSLGDWDYGYTF
TRBJ2-1,TRBV19,CASSIAGLGNEQFF
TRBJ1-1,TRBV5-1,CASSLGVPDPEAFF
TRBJ2-3,TRBV10-3,CAISEGGLGRESGKLSTDTQYF
TRBJ1-5,TRBV19,CASSADPSNQPQHF
TRBJ2-3,TRBV5-4,CASSFGGGFTDTQYF
TRBJ2-2,TRBV29-1,CSVEEDRGLAGTGELFF
TRBJ2-7,TRBV29-1,CSAETKDPGQGYEQYF
TRBJ2-7,TRBV6-5,CASSKPATGLSSYEQYF
TRBJ2-4,TRBV12-3/TRBV12-4,CASSPWDDSVIQYF
TRBJ2-7,TRBV19,CASDSWGRTYEQYF
TRBJ1-1,TRBV15,CATSIDENTEAFF
TRBJ1-1,TRBV7-9,CASSRGDTEAFF
TRBJ1-1,TRBV20-1,CSAIRKMNTEAFF
TRBJ1-5,TRBV27,CASSFSADNQPQHF
TRBJ2-7,TRBV27,CASKLTGSYEQYF
TRBJ2-5,TRBV29-1,CSVVDPGETQYF
TRBJ1-5,TRBV12-3/TRBV12-4,CASSLQRGNQPQHF